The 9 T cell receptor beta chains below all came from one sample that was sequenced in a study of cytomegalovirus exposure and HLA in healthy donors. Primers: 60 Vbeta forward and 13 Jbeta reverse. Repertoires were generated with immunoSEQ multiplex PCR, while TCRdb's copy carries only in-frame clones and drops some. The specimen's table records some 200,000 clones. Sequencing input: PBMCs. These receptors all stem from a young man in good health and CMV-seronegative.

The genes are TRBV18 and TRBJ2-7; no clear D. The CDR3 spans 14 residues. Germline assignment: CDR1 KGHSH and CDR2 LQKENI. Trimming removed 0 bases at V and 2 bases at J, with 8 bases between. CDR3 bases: TGTGCCAGCTCACCACCTTCGTCAGCCTACGAGCAGTACTTC. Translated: CASSPPSSAYEQYF.

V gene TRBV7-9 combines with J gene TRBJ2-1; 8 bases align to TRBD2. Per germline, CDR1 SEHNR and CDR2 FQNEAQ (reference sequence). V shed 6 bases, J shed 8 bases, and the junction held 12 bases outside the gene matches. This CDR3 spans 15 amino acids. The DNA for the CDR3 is TGTGCCAGCAGACCGAATCGGGGGGGGGCGGATGAGCAGTTCTTC. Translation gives CASRPNRGGADEQFF.

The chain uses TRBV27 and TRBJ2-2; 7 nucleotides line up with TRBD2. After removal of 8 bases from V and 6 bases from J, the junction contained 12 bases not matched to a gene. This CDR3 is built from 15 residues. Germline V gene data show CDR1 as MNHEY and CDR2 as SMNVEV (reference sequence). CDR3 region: CASGHTGGRAGELFF. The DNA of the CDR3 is TGTGCCAGCGGCCACACGGGAGGAAGGGCCGGGGAGCTGTTTTTT.

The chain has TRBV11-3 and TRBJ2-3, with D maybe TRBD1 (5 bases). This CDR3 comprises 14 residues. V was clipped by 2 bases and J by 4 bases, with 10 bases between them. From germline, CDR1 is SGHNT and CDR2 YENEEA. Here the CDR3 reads CASSLSQGADTQYF. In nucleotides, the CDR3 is TGTGCCAGCAGCTTATCCCAGGGCGCAGATACGCAGTATTTT.

CDR3 protein: CASPGGGPLNYGYTF. The DNA for the CDR3 is TGTGCCAGCCCGGGAGGTGGCCCCTTAAACTATGGCTACACCTTC. This sequence joins TRBV7-2 and TRBJ1-2; no clear D. The germline V gene encodes CDR1 SGHTA and CDR2 FQGNSA. Trimming left V 8 bases short and J 2 bases short, with 18 bases between. There are 15 residues in the CDR3.

CDR3 protein: CASSATGYEQYF. For the CDR3, the DNA is TGTGCCAGCAGTGCGACAGGCTACGAGCAGTACTTC. The chain couples TRBV25-1 to TRBJ2-7; D might be TRBD1 (6 bases). Trimming removed 4 bases at V and 3 bases at J, with 7 bases between. The germline gives CDR1 MGHDK, CDR2 SYGVNS. The CDR3 sequence is 12 residues long.

The CDR3 region has the DNA TGTGCCAGCAGCTTCTCAGGGCGGGGGACTGAAGCTTTCTTT. As protein: CASSFSGRGTEAFF. The chain combines TRBV7-9 with TRBJ1-1; the D gene is possibly TRBD1 (5 bases). V gave up 3 bases and J gave up 5 bases, with 13 bases separating them. CDR1 and CDR2 (germline): SEHNR, FQNEAQ (reference sequence). The CDR3 has 14 amino acids.

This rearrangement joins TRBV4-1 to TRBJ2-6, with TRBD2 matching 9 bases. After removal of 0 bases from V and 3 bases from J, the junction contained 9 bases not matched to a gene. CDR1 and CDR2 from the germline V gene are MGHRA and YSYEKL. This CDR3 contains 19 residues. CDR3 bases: TGCGCCAGCAGCCAAGATCGCGGGACTAGCTCATATGGGGCCAACGTCCTGACTTTC. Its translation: CASSQDRGTSSYGANVLTF.

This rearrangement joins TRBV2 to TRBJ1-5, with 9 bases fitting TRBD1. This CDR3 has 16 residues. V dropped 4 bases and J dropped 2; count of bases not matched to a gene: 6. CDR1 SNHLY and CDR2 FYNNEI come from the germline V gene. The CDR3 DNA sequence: TGTGCCAGCAGTGTAGGGACAGGGATGGGCAATCAGCCCCAGCATTTT. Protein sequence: CASSVGTGMGNQPQHF.